The 6 T cell receptor beta chains below come from one sample, sequenced in a study of somatic mutations in cytotoxic T cells in rheumatoid arthritis. Here immunoSEQ multiplex PCR was the method, and the copy in TCRdb shows in-frame clones only, minus some. Of about 15,000 clones listed, about 81% are singletons. Sequenced input: CD8+ T cells sorted from blood. The receptor source for this set is an adult with rheumatoid arthritis.

This clone was detected once. The rearrangement uses TRBV7-6 and TRBJ2-7; 10 positions agree with TRBD1. Per the germline V gene, CDR1 is SGHVS and CDR2 is FNYEAQ. J gave up 3 bases and V 5 bases, and 7 bases lay outside the gene matches. The CDR3 contains 15 residues. The CDR3 coding sequence is TGTGCCAGCAGCGTCGGGACAGGGGCCAACTACGAGCAGTACTTC. Residues: CASSVGTGANYEQYF.

The chain recombines TRBV7-9 with TRBJ2-7; TRBD1 matches at 7 bases. This CDR3 spans 14 amino acids. V was pared by 1 base and J by 3 bases, with 3 bases of the junction left unmatched. From germline, CDR1 is SEHNR and CDR2 FQNEAQ (reference sequence). This CDR3 is CASSLGDRLYEQYF. CDR3 DNA: TGTGCCAGCAGCTTAGGGGACAGACTCTACGAGCAGTACTTC.

This chain connects TRBV27 to TRBJ1-1; D not certain. V was trimmed by 2 bases and J by 2 bases, leaving 9 bases between them. Looked up from germline, CDR1 is MNHEY and CDR2 is SMNVEV (reference sequence). The CDR3 has 14 residues. Here the CDR3 reads CASSLVPGNTEAFF. CDR3 bases: TGTGCCAGCAGTTTAGTTCCGGGCAACACTGAAGCTTTCTTT.

The J gene is TRBJ2-5, the V gene TRBV15; D might be TRBD1 (6 bases). The CDR3 extends over 15 amino acids. Trimming shortened V by 2 bases and J by 5 bases, and 15 bases separated the two germline ends. The germline V gene has CDR1 LNHNV and CDR2 YYDKDF (reference sequence). CDR3 bases: TGTGCCACCAGCAGAACCACAGGGCTGGGGGAGACCCAGTACTTC. Its translation: CATSRTTGLGETQYF.

The chain is built from TRBV2 and TRBJ2-3; the D call may be TRBD1 or TRBD2 (5 bases each). The CDR3 consists of 13 residues. Germline assignment: CDR1 SNHLY and CDR2 FYNNEI. Trimming shortened V by 3 bases and J by 2 bases, and 6 bases separated the two germline ends. The CDR3 bases are TGTGCCAGCAGTGATGGGACCACAGATACGCAGTATTTT. Protein sequence: CASSDGTTDTQYF.

This chain links TRBV4-1 with TRBJ1-5, with no clear D. The V end was cut by 0 bases, the J end by 0 bases, with 3 bases between. Per the germline V gene, CDR1 is MGHRA and CDR2 is YSYEKL. The CDR3 is 14 amino acids. CDR3 nucleotides: TGCGCCAGCAGCCAAGACCTTAGCAATCAGCCCCAGCATTTT. Its protein product is CASSQDLSNQPQHF.